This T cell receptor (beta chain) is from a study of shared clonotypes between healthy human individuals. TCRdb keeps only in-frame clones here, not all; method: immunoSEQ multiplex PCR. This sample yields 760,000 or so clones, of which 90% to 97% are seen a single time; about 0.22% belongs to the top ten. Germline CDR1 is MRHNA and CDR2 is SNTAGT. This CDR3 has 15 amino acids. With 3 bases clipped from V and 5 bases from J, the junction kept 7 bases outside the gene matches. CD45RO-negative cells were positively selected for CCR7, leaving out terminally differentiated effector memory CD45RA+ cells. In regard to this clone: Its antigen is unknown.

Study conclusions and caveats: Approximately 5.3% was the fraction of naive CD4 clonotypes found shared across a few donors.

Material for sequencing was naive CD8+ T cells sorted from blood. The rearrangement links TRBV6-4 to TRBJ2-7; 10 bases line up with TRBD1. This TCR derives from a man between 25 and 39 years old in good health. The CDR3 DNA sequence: TGTGCCAGCAGTGATCAGGACAGGGGGGCGGACGAGCAGTACTTC. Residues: CASSDQDRGADEQYF.